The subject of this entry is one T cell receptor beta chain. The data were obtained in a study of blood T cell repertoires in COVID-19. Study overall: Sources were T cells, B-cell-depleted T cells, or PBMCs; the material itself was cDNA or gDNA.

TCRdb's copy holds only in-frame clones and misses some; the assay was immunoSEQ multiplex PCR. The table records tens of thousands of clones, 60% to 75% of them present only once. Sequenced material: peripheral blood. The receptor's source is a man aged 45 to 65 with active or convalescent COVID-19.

CDR3 nucleotides: TGTGCCAGCTCACCAGGACAGGCCGGGCTCTCCGAGCAGTACTTC. It translates to CASSPGQAGLSEQYF. The chain is built from TRBV18 and TRBJ2-7; 7 bases fit TRBD1. Germline V gene lookup returns CDR1 KGHSH and CDR2 LQKENI. The V gene end was trimmed by 2 bases and the J gene end by 6 bases; junction bases not matched to a gene: 10. The length of the CDR3 is 15 residues.